Listed here are 25 T cell receptor beta chains from one sample, sequenced in a study of T cells in Graves' hyperthyroidism and ophthalmopathy. Amplified TCR beta CDR3 regions came from RNA transcripts. TCR CDR3 regions were first amplified by RT-PCR with HTBI primers. TCRdb re-called the multiplex PCR reads through MiXCR, storing one row per CDR3 protein. The table has some 420,000 distinct CDR3 sequences, approximately 15% seen once. Sequencing was carried out using blood. The receptor source for this set is a woman between 18 and 29 years old with Graves' hyperthyroidism.

This clonotype was counted a few times. The chain is built from TRBV20-1 and TRBJ2-2; the match to TRBD2 covers 9 bases. Germline V gives CDR1 DFQATT, CDR2 SNEGSKA (reference sequence). The V segment lost 5 bases and the J segment 0 bases; nucleotides outside the gene matches: 1. The CDR3 consists of 14 residues. The CDR3 nucleotides read TGCAGTGCTGCTAGCGGGGCGAACACCGGGGAGCTGTTTTTT. As protein: CSAASGANTGELFF.

The table lists this clonotype with a few counts. The genes are TRBV7-9 and TRBJ1-6, with 10 bases matching TRBD1. CDR1 is SEHNR, CDR2 FQNEAQ, per germline (reference sequence). V trimming: 4 bases; J trimming: 7 bases; junction bases outside the gene matches: 4. The CDR3 has 15 amino acids. DNA of the CDR3: TGTGCCAGCAGCTACGGGACAGGGGTAAATTCACCCCTCCACTTT. Its protein product is CASSYGTGVNSPLHF.

This clonotype was seen repeatedly, ten times or more. V is TRBV24-1 and J is TRBJ2-1; TRBD2 matches at 9 bases. Per the germline V gene, CDR1 is KGHDR and CDR2 is SFDVKD. The CDR3 covers 14 residues. V lost 3 bases and J lost 9; bases outside the gene matches: 5. CDR3 sequence reads: CATSDAAGGGEQFF. The CDR3 DNA reads TGTGCCACCAGTGATGCGGCGGGAGGGGGTGAGCAGTTCTTC.

The V and J genes are TRBV19 and TRBJ2-5; 7 nucleotides line up with TRBD2. Germline CDR1 is LNHDA and CDR2 is SQIVND (reference sequence). The ends lost 5 bases at V and 1 base at J; junction bases unmatched: 4. This CDR3 spans 14 amino acids. DNA of the CDR3: TGTGCCAGTAGTTTGACTAGCAGCCAAGAGACCCAGTACTTC. Protein sequence: CASSLTSSQETQYF.

Ten or more counts support this clonotype. V and J are TRBV18 and TRBJ1-1, with D unclear. Deletions cut 3 bases from V and 6 bases from J, with 11 bases between. In germline, CDR1 is KGHSH, CDR2 LQKENI. This CDR3 is 13 amino acids long. In DNA form, the CDR3 reads TGTGCCAGCTCACCGGCGGGTGAAGCTGAAGCTTTCTTT. This translates into CASSPAGEAEAFF.

With respect to this clonotype: One junction end disagrees with the germline gene, perhaps due to a read error. This chain links TRBV6-5 with TRBJ2-5, with 7 bases matching TRBD1. The CDR3 has 15 amino acids. Germline V gene lookup returns CDR1 MNHEY and CDR2 SVGAGI. CDR3 bases: TGTGCCACCAGTACCGACAGGGAAGGGCAAGAGACCCAGTACTTC. Its translation is CATSTDREGQETQYF.

This clonotype was seen more than once but under ten times. A much larger clone lies one base from this, so it may be a read error. This rearrangement joins TRBV5-5 to TRBJ1-2; D not resolved. Germline V gives CDR1 SGHKS, CDR2 YYEKEE (reference sequence). V gave up 3 bases and J gave up 0 bases, with 12 bases separating them. The CDR3 has 15 amino acids. CDR3 sequence (DNA): TGTGCCAGCAGCTCGACGGACGGGACTAACTATGGCTACACCTTC. Protein sequence: CASSSTDGTNYGYTF.

This clonotype was observed a handful of times. The chain couples TRBV25-1 to TRBJ2-1; 9 bases align to TRBD2. The germline gives CDR1 MGHDK, CDR2 SYGVNS. J was trimmed by 4 bases and V by 2 bases; bases with no gene match: 3. The CDR3 spans 15 residues. The CDR3: CASSERLADYNEQFF. CDR3 in DNA: TGTGCCAGCAGTGAAAGACTAGCGGATTACAATGAGCAGTTCTTC.

The chain recombines TRBV10-3 with TRBJ2-1, with TRBD2 matching 10 bases. Looked up from germline, CDR1 is ENHRY and CDR2 is SYGVKD. The V gene end was trimmed by 7 bases and the J gene end by 9 bases; junction bases not matched to a gene: 6. The length of the CDR3 is 13 residues. CDR3 nucleotides: TGTGCCATCACGAGCGGGAGGGCTGGTGAGCAGTTCTTC. Protein: CAITSGRAGEQFF.

This clonotype has at least ten counts. CDR3 in DNA: TGTGCCAGCAGCCTGGATCGCGAGGGAATAATGGTCAGCGACAATGAGCAGTTCTTC. Protein product: CASSLDREGIMVSDNEQFF. The V call is TRBV7-3, the J call TRBJ2-1; perhaps TRBD2 as D (5 bases). The ends were cut back, 5 bases at V and 5 bases at J, with 28 bases in the middle. The CDR3 is 19 residues long. CDR1 is SGHTA and CDR2 is FQGTGA in the germline V gene.

V gene TRBV20-1 combines with J gene TRBJ1-4, with 9 bases identical to TRBD1. Germline lookup yields CDR1 DFQATT and CDR2 SNEGSKA (reference sequence). The CDR3 consists of 15 residues. J lost 8 bases, V lost 3 bases, and 10 bases had no gene match. CDR3 in amino acids: CSARNTDRGGEKLFF. DNA for the CDR3: TGCAGTGCTAGGAATACCGACAGGGGGGGAGAAAAACTGTTTTTT.

With regard to this clonotype: The junction departs from germline at one end; a sequencing error may be responsible. CDR3 amino acids: CASSLGANYNGQFF. Written as DNA, the CDR3 is TGTGCCAGCAGTTTAGGGGCCAACTACAATGGGCAGTTCTTC. The chain combines TRBV12-3 or TRBV12-4 with TRBJ2-1; D is unresolved. The CDR3 covers 14 residues.

This clonotype has at least ten counts. This rearrangement joins TRBV30 to TRBJ2-2, with a tentative D call TRBD1 (5 bases). CDR3 size: 14 residues. V was cut by 2 bases and J by 2 bases, with 9 bases left in between. Looked up from germline, CDR1 is GTSNPN and CDR2 is SVGIG (reference sequence). CDR3 residues: CAWSQDKNTGELFF. The CDR3 DNA reads as TGTGCCTGGAGTCAGGACAAAAACACCGGGGAGCTGTTTTTT.

This clonotype was counted at least ten times. The chain links TRBV20-1 to TRBJ2-1, with D possibly matching TRBD2 (6 bases). Germline CDR1 DFQATT, CDR2 SNEGSKA (reference sequence). The CDR3 sequence is 13 residues long. V dropped 5 bases and J dropped 4 bases, with 12 bases sitting between them. The CDR3 loop is CSAGPGTYNEQFF. CDR3 DNA sequence: TGCAGTGCTGGACCCGGGACTTACAATGAGCAGTTCTTC.

The rearrangement joins TRBV27 to TRBJ1-5; unclear D gene. The germline gives CDR1 MNHEY, CDR2 SMNVEV (reference sequence). V lost 5 bases and J lost 9, with 11 bases in between. The CDR3 has 12 residues. This CDR3 reads CASSTTSGPQHF. CDR3 sequence (DNA): TGTGCCAGCAGTACCACAAGTGGGCCCCAGCATTTT.

This clonotype was counted at least ten times. This chain joins TRBV2 and TRBJ1-2, with TRBD1 matching 8 bases. The CDR3 runs 12 residues. J lost 4 bases, V lost 7 bases, and 2 bases had no gene match. CDR1 and CDR2 (germline): SNHLY, FYNNEI. The CDR3 region has the DNA TGTGCCAGCACAACAGGGGGCTATGGCTACACCTTC. Translation gives CASTTGGYGYTF.

The rearrangement uses TRBV5-1 and TRBJ2-1; 8 bases line up with TRBD2. The CDR3 sequence is 16 residues long. J was trimmed by 4 bases and V by 6 bases; bases with no gene match: 12. Germline V gene data show CDR1 as SGHRS and CDR2 as YFSETQ. The CDR3 DNA sequence: TGCGCCAGCACGAAACTCCCGGGACTAGAATACAATGAGCAGTTCTTC. Amino acid sequence: CASTKLPGLEYNEQFF. The variable domain in full, with the rest retrieved from reference TRBV5-1 and TRBJ2-1, is KAGVTQTPRYLIKTRGQQVTLSCSPISGHRSVSWYQQTPGQGLQFLFEYFSETQRNKGNFPGRFSGRQFSNSRSEMNVSTLELGDSALYLCASTKLPGLEYNEQFFGPGTRLTVL.

This clonotype was detected many times. The chain recombines TRBV20-1 with TRBJ2-5, with 16 bases fitting TRBD2. This CDR3 is built from 16 residues. Trimming took 5 bases from V and 5 from J; bases not matched to a gene: 8. Germline V CDR1 and CDR2: DFQATT, SNEGSKA (reference sequence). In DNA form, the CDR3 reads TGCAGTGCTCCGGGACTAGCGGGAGGGCCGGGGGAGACCCAGTACTTC. Protein product: CSAPGLAGGPGETQYF.

This clonotype has at least ten counts. This chain joins TRBV28 and TRBJ2-7, with TRBD1 matching over 10 bases. The J segment lost 0 bases and the V segment lost 5 bases, leaving 16 bases of the junction unmatched. Germline V gene data show CDR1 as MDHEN and CDR2 as SYDVKM. This CDR3 is 19 amino acids long. CDR3 amino acids: CASSPVDRGLAGSSYEQYF. The CDR3 bases are TGTGCCAGCAGTCCAGTCGACAGGGGGCTAGCGGGTAGCTCCTACGAGCAGTACTTC. The entire variable domain, with the rest obtained from reference TRBV28 and TRBJ2-7, is as follows: DVKVTQSSRYLVKRTGEKVFLECVQDMDHENMFWYRQDPGLGLRLIYFSYDVKMKEKGDIPEGYSVSREKKERFSLILESASTNQTSMYLCASSPVDRGLAGSSYEQYFGPGTRLTVT.

The V gene is TRBV2, the J gene TRBJ2-2; 7 bases align to TRBD2. CDR3 length: 16 residues. The J segment lost 4 bases and the V segment lost 4 bases, leaving 9 bases of the junction unmatched. Germline CDR1 SNHLY, CDR2 FYNNEI. The CDR3 coding sequence is TGTGCCAGCAGTGTCGCCGCGGGAGTGGTCACCGGGGAGCTGTTTTTT. It is translated as CASSVAAGVVTGELFF.

This clonotype has at least ten counts. This sequence joins TRBV7-9 and TRBJ2-3; D not resolved. This CDR3 is 13 amino acids long. The germline gives CDR1 SEHNR, CDR2 FQNEAQ (reference sequence). V dropped 1 base and J dropped 7 bases, with 9 bases sitting between them. CDR3: CASSLVEHNTQYF. In DNA, the CDR3 is TGTGCCAGCAGCTTAGTCGAACACAATACGCAGTATTTT.

In its sample, this clonotype was seen many times. This CDR3 reads CSARQGHNGYTF. The DNA of the CDR3 is TGCAGTGCTAGACAAGGACACAATGGCTACACCTTC. The genes are TRBV20-1 and TRBJ1-2; maybe TRBD1 (5 bases). CDR3 length equals 12 residues. Germline V CDR1 and CDR2: DFQATT, SNEGSKA (reference sequence). V lost 2 bases and J lost 6, with 10 bases in between.

In this sample, this clonotype turned up many times. The rearrangement joins TRBV12-3 or TRBV12-4 to TRBJ2-3; TRBD2 matches 10 bases. J was trimmed by 6 bases and V by 5 bases; bases with no gene match: 8. The CDR3 loop spans 15 amino acids. CDR3 sequence (DNA): TGTGCCAGCAGTCTACTAGCGGGGAAGGGGGATACGCAGTATTTT. Amino acids: CASSLLAGKGDTQYF.

This clonotype was found many times. The chain employs TRBV20-1 and TRBJ2-7; TRBD1 might be the D (6 bases). Germline V gene lookup returns CDR1 DFQATT and CDR2 SNEGSKA (reference sequence). The V and J ends lost 6 bases and 0 bases respectively, with 18 bases between them. The CDR3 extends over 15 amino acids. The CDR3 DNA follows: TGCAGTGCAACCGCCCCCGACAGGAACTCCTACGAGCAGTACTTC. This sequence encodes CSATAPDRNSYEQYF.

This clonotype was found many times. The chain uses TRBV3-1 and TRBJ2-1; 7 bases fit TRBD2. Trimming removed 4 bases from V and 0 bases from J; junction bases left unmatched: 0. There are 14 residues in the CDR3. Per germline, CDR1 LGHDT and CDR2 YNNKEL (reference sequence). In nucleotides, the CDR3 is TGTGCCAGCAGCCGGACTAGCTCCTACAATGAGCAGTTCTTC. As protein: CASSRTSSYNEQFF.